This T cell receptor beta chain emerged from a study of early stage breast cancer tumors. Data came from immunoSEQ multiplex PCR; TCRdb stores just in-frame clones and leaves some out. Of approximately 75,000 clones in the sample, more than 70% were seen once. Trimming removed 3 bases at V and 5 bases at J, with 18 bases between. Germline CDR1 PRHDT, CDR2 FYEKMQ (reference sequence). The CDR3 extends over 16 amino acids. General study results and limits: Tumor and normal breast were distinguished via blood comparison in most of the 16 patients.

A note on this clone: Antigen specificity is unknown.

The J gene is TRBJ2-3, the V gene TRBV13; D may be TRBD2 (6 bases). The sample consisted of blood. The sequence was collected from a person aged 40 to 49 with breast cancer. CDR3 residues: CASSFYGSRIIDTQYF. The CDR3 region has the DNA TGTGCCAGCAGCTTCTACGGGAGTAGAATTATAGATACGCAGTATTTT.